This T cell receptor (beta chain) was profiled in a study of long-term antiretroviral therapy in people with HIV. Whole-study results and caveats: Diversity remained lower than transplant donor controls, even though it increased after ART. Dominant in the repertoire at all time points were clones expanded before ART.

After removal of 6 bases from V and 6 bases from J, the junction contained 8 bases not matched to a gene. This CDR3 contains 14 residues. Looked up from germline, CDR1 is SGHAT and CDR2 is FQNNGV. Every single participant having HIV got treatment inside the United States. The libraries were made with immunoSEQ v3.0 at survey level. Sequencing was intended to reach about 40,000-50,000 T-cell genomes per sample. Sequencing used immunoSEQ multiplex PCR; TCRdb keeps in-frame clones, though not all of them. The sample records 35,000 to 40,000 clones, approximately 94% being singletons. This clone was seen a single time. The antigen is not known.

The sequence derives from a woman aged 45-59 years with HIV. The rearrangement uses TRBV11-2 and TRBJ2-1, with 7 bases lining up with TRBD1. The starting material was unsorted PBMCs, obtained 4.1 years after starting antiretroviral therapy. CDR3 DNA sequence: TGTGCCAGCAGTTCCGGGACAGACCTCAATGAGCAGTTCTTC. Amino acids: CASSSGTDLNEQFF.